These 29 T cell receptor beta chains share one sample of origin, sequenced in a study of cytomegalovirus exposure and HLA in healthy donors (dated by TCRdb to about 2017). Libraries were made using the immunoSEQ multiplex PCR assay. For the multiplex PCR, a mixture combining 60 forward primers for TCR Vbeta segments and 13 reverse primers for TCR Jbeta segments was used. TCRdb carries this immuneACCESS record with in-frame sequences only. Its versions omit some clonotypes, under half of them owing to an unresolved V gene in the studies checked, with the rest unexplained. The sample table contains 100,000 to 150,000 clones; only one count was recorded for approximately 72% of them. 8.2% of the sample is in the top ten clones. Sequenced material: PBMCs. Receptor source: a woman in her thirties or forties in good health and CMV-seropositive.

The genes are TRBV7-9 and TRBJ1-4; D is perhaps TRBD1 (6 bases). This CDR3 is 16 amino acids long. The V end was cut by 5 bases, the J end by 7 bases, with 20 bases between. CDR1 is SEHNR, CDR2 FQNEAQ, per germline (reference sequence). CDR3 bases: TGTGCCAGCAGCCCACCCCCGGGGGGCGCGAGTGAAAAACTGTTTTTT. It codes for CASSPPPGGASEKLFF. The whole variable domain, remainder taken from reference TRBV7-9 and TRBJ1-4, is DTGVSQNPRHKITKRGQNVTFRCDPISEHNRLYWYRQTLGQGPEFLTYFQNEAQLEKSRLLSDRFSAERPKGSFSTLEIQRTEQGDSAMYLCASSPPPGGASEKLFFGSGTQLSVL.

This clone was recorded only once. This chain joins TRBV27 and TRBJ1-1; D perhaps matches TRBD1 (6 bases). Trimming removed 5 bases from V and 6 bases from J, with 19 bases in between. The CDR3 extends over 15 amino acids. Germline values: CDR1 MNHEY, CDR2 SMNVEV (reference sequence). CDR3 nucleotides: TGTGCCAGCAGTCCCCTGGGGGGGGCGAGGTCTGAAGCTTTCTTT. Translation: CASSPLGGARSEAFF.

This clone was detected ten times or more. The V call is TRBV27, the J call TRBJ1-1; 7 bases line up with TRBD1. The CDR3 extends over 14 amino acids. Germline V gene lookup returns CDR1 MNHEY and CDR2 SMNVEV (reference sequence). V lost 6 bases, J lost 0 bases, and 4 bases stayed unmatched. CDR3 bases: TGTGCCAGCAGCCGGGACAGATTGAACACTGAAGCTTTCTTT. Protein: CASSRDRLNTEAFF.

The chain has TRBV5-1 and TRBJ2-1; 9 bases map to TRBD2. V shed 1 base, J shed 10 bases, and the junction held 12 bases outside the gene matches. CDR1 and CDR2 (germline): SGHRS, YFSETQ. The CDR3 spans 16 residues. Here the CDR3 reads CASSLRRGGLTGEQFF. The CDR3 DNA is TGCGCCAGCAGCTTGAGGCGGGGGGGCCTCACAGGGGAGCAGTTCTTC.

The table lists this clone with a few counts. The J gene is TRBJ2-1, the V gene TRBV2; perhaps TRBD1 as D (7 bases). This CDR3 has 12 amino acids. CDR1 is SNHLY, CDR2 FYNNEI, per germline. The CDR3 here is CAWAGGWDEQFF. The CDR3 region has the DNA TGTGCATGGGCAGGGGGGTGGGATGAGCAGTTCTTC.

CDR3 region: CAISPRDRDYNEQFF. In nucleotides, the CDR3 is TGTGCCATCAGCCCCCGGGACAGGGACTACAATGAGCAGTTCTTC. The chain combines TRBV10-3 with TRBJ2-1; 9 bases align to TRBD1. CDR3 length equals 15 residues. V was pared by 6 bases and J by 3 bases, with 6 bases of the junction left unmatched. Germline V gene sequence: CDR1 ENHRY, CDR2 SYGVKD.

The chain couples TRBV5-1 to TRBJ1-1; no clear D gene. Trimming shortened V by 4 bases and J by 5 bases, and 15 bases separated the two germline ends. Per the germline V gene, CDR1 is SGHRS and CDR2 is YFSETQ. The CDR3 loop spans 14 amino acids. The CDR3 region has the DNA TGCGCCAGCAGCACAATACTAGGGCGGACTGAAGCTTTCTTT. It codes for CASSTILGRTEAFF.

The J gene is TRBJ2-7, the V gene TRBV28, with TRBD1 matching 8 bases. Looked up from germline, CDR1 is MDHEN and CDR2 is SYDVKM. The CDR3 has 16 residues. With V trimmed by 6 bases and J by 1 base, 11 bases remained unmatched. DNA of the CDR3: TGTGCCAGCAGGAGAAATAGACAGGGGCTTTCCTACGAGCAGTACTTC. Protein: CASRRNRQGLSYEQYF.

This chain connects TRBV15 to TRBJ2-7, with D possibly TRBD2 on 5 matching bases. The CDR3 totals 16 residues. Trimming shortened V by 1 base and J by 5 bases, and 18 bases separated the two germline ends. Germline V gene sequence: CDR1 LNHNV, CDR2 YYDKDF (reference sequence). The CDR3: CATSRVYRHQLDEQYF. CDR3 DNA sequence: TGTGCCACCAGCAGAGTCTACCGACACCAACTAGACGAGCAGTACTTC.

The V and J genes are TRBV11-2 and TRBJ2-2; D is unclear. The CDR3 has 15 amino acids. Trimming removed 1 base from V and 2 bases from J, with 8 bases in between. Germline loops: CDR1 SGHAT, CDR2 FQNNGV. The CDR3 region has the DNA TGTGCCAGCAGCTTAGCAACTTCTAACACCGGGGAGCTGTTTTTT. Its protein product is CASSLATSNTGELFF.

The CDR3 protein is CASSPSTEAFF. CDR3 coding DNA: TGTGCCAGCAGTCCGAGCACTGAAGCTTTCTTT. V usage is TRBV28 and J usage is TRBJ1-1; D uncertain. Looked up from germline, CDR1 is MDHEN and CDR2 is SYDVKM. The CDR3 sequence is 11 residues long. With 5 bases removed from V and 4 bases from J, the gap between germline ends came to 5 bases.

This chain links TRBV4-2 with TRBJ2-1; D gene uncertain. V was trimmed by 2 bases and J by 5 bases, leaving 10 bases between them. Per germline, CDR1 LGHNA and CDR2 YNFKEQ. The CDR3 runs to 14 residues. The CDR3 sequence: CASSQKFRDNEQFF. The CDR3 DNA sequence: TGTGCCAGCAGCCAAAAGTTCCGGGACAATGAGCAGTTCTTC.

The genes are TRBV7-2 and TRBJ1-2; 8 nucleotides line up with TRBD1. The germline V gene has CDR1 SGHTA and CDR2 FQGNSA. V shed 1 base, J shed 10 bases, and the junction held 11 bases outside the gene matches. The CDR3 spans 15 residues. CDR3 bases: TGTGCCAGCAGCTTAGAGAGGCGGCAGGGGGCCTCCTACACCTTC. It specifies CASSLERRQGASYTF. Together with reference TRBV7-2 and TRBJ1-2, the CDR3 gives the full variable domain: GAGVSQSPSNKVTEKGKDVELRCDPISGHTALYWYRQSLGQGLEFLIYFQGNSAPDKSGLPSDRFSAERTGGSVSTLTIQRTQQEDSAVYLCASSLERRQGASYTFGSGTRLTVV.

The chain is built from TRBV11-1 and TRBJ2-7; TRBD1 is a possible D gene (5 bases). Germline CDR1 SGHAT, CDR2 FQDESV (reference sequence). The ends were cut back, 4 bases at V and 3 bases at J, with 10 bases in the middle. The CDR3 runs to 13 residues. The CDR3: CASSWGQDYEQYF. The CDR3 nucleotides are TGTGCCAGCAGCTGGGGCCAAGACTACGAGCAGTACTTC.

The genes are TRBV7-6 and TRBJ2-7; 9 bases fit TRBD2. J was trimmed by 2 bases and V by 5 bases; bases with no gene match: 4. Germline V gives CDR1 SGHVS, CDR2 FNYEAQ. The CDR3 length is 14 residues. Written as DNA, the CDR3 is TGTGCCAGCAGCATAGAGCGGGGGGCCTACGAGCAGTACTTC. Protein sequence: CASSIERGAYEQYF.

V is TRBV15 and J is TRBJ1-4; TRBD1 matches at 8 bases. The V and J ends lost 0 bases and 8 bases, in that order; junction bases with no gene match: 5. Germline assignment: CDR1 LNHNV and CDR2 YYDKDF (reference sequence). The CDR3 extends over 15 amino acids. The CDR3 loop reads CATSREGQAAEKLFF. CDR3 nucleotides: TGTGCCACCAGCAGAGAGGGACAGGCGGCCGAAAAACTGTTTTTT.

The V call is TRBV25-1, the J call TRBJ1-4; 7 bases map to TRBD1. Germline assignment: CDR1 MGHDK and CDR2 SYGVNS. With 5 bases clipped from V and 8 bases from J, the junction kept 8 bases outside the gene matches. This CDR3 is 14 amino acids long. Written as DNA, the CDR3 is TGTGCCAGCAGTAAGACAGGGTCGGGGGAAAAACTGTTTTTT. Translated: CASSKTGSGEKLFF.

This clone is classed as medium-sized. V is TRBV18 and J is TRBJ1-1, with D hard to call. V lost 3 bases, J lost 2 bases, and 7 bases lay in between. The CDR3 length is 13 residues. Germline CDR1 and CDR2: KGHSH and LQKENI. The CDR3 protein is CASSPQENTEAFF. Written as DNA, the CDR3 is TGTGCCAGCTCACCGCAGGAAAACACTGAAGCTTTCTTT.

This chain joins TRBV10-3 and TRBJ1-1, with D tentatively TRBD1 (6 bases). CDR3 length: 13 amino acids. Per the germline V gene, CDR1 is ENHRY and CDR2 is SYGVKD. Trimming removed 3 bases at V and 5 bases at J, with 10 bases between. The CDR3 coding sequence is TGTGCCATCAGTGACCAGGGGCAGACTGAAGCTTTCTTT. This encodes CAISDQGQTEAFF.

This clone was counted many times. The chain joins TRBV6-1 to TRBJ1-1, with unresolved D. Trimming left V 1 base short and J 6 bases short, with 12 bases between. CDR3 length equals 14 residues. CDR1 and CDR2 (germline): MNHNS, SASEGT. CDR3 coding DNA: TGTGCCAGCAGTGAAGTAGGGAGGGTTGCTGAAGCTTTCTTT. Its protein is CASSEVGRVAEAFF.

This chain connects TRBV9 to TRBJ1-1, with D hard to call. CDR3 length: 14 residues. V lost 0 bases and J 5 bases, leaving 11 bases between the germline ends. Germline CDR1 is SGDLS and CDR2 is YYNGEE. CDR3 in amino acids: CASSVVNSITEAFF. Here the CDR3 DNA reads TGTGCCAGCAGCGTAGTTAACAGTATAACTGAAGCTTTCTTT.

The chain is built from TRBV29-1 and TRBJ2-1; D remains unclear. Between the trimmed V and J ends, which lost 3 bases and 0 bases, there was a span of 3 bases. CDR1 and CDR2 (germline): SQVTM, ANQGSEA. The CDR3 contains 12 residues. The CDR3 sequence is CSVDSSYNEQFF. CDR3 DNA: TGCAGCGTTGACAGCTCCTACAATGAGCAGTTCTTC.

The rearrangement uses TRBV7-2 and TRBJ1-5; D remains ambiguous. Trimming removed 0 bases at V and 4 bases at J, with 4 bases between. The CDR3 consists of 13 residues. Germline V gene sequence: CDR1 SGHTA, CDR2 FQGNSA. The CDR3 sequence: CASSLARNQPQHF. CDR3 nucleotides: TGTGCCAGCAGCTTAGCACGGAATCAGCCCCAGCATTTT.

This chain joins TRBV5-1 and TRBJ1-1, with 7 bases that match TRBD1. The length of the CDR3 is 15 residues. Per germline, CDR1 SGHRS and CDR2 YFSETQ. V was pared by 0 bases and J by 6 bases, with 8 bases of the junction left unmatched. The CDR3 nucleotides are TGCGCCAGCAGCTTGGAGGGCAGGGGGGAGGCTGAAGCTTTCTTT. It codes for CASSLEGRGEAEAFF.

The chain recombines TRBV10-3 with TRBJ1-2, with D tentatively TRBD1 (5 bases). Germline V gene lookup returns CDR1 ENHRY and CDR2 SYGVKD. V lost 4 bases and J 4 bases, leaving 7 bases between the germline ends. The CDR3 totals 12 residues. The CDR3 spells CAISGQSYGYTF. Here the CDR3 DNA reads TGTGCCATCAGTGGACAGAGCTATGGCTACACCTTC.

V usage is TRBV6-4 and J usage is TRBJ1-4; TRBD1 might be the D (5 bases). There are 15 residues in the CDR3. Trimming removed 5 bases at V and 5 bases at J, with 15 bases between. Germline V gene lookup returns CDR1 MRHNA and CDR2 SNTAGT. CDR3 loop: CASSPPGGPNEKLFF. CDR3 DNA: TGTGCCAGCAGTCCTCCGGGGGGTCCAAATGAAAAACTGTTTTTT.

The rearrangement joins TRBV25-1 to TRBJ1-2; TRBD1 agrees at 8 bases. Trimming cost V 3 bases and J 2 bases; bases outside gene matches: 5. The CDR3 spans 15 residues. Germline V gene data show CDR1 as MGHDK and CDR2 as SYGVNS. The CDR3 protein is CASSDRDRLNYGYTF. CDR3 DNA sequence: TGTGCCAGCAGTGACCGGGACAGGCTAAACTATGGCTACACCTTC.

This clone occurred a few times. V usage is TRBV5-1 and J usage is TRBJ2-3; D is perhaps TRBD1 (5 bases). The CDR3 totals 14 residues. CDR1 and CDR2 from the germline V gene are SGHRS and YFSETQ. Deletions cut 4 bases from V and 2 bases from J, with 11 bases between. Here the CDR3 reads CASSQTGHTDTQYF. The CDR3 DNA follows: TGCGCCAGCAGCCAGACCGGACACACAGATACGCAGTATTTT.

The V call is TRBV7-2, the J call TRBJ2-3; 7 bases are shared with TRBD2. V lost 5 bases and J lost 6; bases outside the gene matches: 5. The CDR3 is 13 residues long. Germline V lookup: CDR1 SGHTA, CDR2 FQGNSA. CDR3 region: CASSAGVGDTQYF. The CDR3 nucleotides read TGTGCCAGCAGCGCGGGGGTTGGCGATACGCAGTATTTT.